The sequence of this T cell receptor beta chain was determined in a study of post-analysis software for immune sequencing data. In the study overall: Secondary progressive, relapsing-remitting and progressive-relapsing multiple sclerosis were among the included disease courses. Study outcomes and limitations: Clustering by F measure revealed strong co-clustering among samples prepared together in one batch. Higher frequency in patients than in controls was seen for roughly five TRBV segments, with TRBV5-6, TRBV5-1 and TRBV20-1 among them. When compared against controls, multiple sclerosis patients showed significantly lower normalized Chao1 diversity.

Unique molecular identifiers had been added to the TCR beta cDNA libraries. A population of about 0.85 to 11 million T cells gave rise to roughly 0.5 million cDNA molecules. MiXCR, applied by TCRdb to the PCR reads, yields one record per CDR3 protein. Of hundreds of thousands of distinct CDR3 sequences listed, approximately 50% are singletons. In the case of this clonotype: As yet, its antigen is unknown.

The CDR3 has 14 residues. Trimming stripped 4 bases from V and 0 bases from J, with 13 bases between. The germline CDR1 and CDR2 sequences are DFQATT and SNEGSKA (reference sequence). The V and J genes are TRBV20-1 and TRBJ2-7; D is undetermined. The sequencing sample was made of blood. The sequence derives from a girl aged 10 to 17 with multiple sclerosis. This CDR3 is CSATRRVSSYEQYF. The CDR3 DNA is TGCAGTGCTACCCGGAGAGTTAGCTCCTACGAGCAGTACTTC.